The clone carrying this TCR beta chain occurred a few times. Its specificity is not known. This entry belongs to a study of T-cell memory formation after mild COVID-19. Study as a whole: Clusters of TCRs were largely donor specific. Study outcomes and limitations: Contracting clones localized mainly to CM and EM when CD4+ and mainly to EMRA when CD8+.

V lost 0 bases and J lost 4, with 12 bases in between. The CDR3 spans 16 residues. From germline, CDR1 is LGHNT and CDR2 FRNRAP. In TCRdb, the 5' RACE reads were re-called with MiXCR into one record per CDR3 protein. The sample has about 500,000 distinct CDR3 sequences, over 20% seen once; the top ten hold roughly an eighth. This receptor was identified in an adult woman who had mild COVID-19 (a few samples of this study predate the infection). Cell type and time point are not known. The chain carries TRBV12-5 and TRBJ2-2; D not certain. Sequencing was performed on PBMCs or a T cell subset sorted from them (not recorded which). CDR3 residues: CASGLVISPATGELFF. In DNA, the CDR3 is TGTGCTAGTGGTTTGGTTATTAGCCCCGCCACCGGGGAGCTGTTTTTT.